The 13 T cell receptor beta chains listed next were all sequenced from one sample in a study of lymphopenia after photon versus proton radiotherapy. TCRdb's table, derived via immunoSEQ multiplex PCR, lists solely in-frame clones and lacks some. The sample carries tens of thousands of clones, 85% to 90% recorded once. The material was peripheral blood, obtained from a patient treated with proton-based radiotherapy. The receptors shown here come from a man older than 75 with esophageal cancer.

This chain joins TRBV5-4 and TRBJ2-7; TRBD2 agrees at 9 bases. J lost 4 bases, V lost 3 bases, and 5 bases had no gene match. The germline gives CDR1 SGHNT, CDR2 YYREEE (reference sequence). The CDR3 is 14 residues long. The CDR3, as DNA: TGTGCCAGCAGCTCAATTAGCGGGAGTTACGAGCAGTACTTC. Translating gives CASSSISGSYEQYF.

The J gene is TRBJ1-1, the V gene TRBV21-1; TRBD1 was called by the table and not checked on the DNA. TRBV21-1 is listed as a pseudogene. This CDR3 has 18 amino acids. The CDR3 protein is CASSRVAPLGHRGTEAFF. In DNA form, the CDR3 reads TGTGCCAGCAGCAGAGTTGCACCCTTGGGCCATAGGGGCACTGAAGCTTTCTTT.

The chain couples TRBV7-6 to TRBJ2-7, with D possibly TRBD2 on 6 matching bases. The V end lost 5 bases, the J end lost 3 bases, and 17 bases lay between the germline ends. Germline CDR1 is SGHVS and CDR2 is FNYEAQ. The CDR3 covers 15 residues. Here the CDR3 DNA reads TGTGCCAGCAGCAACGGGGAGGTCGGGCGCTACGAGCAGTACTTC. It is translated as CASSNGEVGRYEQYF.

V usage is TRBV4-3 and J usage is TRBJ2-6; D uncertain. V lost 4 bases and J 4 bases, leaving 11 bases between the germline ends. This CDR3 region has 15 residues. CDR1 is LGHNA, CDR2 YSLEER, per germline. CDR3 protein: CASSLQLQGANVLTF. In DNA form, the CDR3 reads TGCGCCAGCAGCCTCCAGTTACAAGGGGCCAACGTCCTGACTTTC.

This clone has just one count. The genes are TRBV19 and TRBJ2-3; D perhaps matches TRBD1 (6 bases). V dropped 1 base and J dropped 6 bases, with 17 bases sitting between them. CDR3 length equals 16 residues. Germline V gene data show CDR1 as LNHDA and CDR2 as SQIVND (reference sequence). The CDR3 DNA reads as TGTGCCAGTAGTATAGGGGAAGGGGGAAAGTCGGATACGCAGTATTTT. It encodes CASSIGEGGKSDTQYF. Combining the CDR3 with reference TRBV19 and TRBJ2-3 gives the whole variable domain DGGITQSPKYLFRKEGQNVTLSCEQNLNHDAMYWYRQDPGQGLRLIYYSQIVNDFQKGDIAEGYSVSREKKESFPLTVTSAQKNPTAFYLCASSIGEGGKSDTQYFGPGTRLTVL.

As DNA, the CDR3 is TGCGCCAGCAGCCAAGATGAAGCAGGGGCGTTAAAATCGAACACTGAAGCTTTCTTT. Its protein is CASSQDEAGALKSNTEAFF. The chain has TRBV4-1 and TRBJ1-1; perhaps TRBD1 as D (6 bases). The CDR3 length is 19 residues. The germline V gene encodes CDR1 MGHRA and CDR2 YSYEKL. Trimming removed 0 bases from V and 1 base from J, with 21 bases in between.

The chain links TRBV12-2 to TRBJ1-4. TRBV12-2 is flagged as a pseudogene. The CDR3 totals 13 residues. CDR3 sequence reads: CASRLPWREKLFF. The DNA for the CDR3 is TGTGCAAGTCGCTTACCCTGGCGTGAAAAACTGTTTTTT.

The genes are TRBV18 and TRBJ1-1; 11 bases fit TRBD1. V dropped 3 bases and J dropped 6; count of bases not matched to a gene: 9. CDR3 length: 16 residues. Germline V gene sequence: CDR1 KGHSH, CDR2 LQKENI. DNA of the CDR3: TGTGCCAGCTCACCCCTTCGGACAGGGGGCATCCCTGAAGCTTTCTTT. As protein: CASSPLRTGGIPEAFF. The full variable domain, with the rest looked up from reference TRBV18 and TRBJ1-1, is NAGVMQNPRHLVRRRGQEARLRCSPMKGHSHVYWYRQLPEEGLKFMVYLQKENIIDESGMPKERFSAEFPKEGPSILRIQQVVRGDSAAYFCASSPLRTGGIPEAFFGQGTRLTVV.

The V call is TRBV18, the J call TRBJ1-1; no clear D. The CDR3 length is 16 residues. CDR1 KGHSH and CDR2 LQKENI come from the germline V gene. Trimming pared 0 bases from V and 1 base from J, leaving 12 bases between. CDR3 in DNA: TGTGCCAGCTCACCACCTTTAGGGAGCCCGAACACTGAAGCTTTCTTT. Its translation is CASSPPLGSPNTEAFF.

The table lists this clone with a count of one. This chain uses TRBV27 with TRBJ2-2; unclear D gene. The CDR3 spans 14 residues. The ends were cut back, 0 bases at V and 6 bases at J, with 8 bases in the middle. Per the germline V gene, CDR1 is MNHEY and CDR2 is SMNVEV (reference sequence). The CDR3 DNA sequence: TGTGCCAGCAGTTTATCGCCCAGAGCCGGGGAGCTGTTTTTT. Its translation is CASSLSPRAGELFF.

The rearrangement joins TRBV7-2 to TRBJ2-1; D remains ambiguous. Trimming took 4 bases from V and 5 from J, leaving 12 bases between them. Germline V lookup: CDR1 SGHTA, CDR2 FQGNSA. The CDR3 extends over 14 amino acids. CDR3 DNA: TGTGCCAGCAGCTCCCCCTACTCGAACAATGAGCAGTTCTTC. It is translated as CASSSPYSNNEQFF.

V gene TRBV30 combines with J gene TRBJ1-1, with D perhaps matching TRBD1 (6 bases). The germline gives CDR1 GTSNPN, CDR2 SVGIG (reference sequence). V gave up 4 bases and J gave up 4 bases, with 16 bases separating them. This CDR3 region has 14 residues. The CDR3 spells CAWIQGPRGTEAFF. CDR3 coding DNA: TGTGCCTGGATACAGGGCCCCCGGGGCACTGAAGCTTTCTTT.

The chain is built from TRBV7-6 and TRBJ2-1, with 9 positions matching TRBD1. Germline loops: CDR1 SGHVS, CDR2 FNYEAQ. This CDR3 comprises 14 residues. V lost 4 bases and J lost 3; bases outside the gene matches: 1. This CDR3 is CASSSGQGYNEQFF. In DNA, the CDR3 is TGTGCCAGCAGCTCGGGACAGGGCTACAATGAGCAGTTCTTC.